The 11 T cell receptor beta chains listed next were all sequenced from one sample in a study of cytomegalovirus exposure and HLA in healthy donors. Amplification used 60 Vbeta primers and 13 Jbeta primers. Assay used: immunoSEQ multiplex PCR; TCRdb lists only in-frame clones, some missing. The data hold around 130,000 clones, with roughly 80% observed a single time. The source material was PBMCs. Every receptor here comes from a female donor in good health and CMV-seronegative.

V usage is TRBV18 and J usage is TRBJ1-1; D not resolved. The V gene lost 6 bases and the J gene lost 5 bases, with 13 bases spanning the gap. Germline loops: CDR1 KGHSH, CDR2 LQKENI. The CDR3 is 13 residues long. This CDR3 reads CASSPAGGTEAFF. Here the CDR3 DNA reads TGTGCCAGCTCCCCCGCGGGAGGGACTGAAGCTTTCTTT.

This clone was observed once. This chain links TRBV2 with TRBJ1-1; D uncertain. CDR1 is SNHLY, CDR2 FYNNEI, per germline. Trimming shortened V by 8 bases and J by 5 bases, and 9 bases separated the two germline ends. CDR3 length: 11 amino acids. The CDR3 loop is CASLRETEAFF. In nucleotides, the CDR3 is TGTGCCAGCCTCCGGGAAACTGAAGCTTTCTTT.

CDR3 in amino acids: CASSRGRAYEQYF. The CDR3 coding sequence is TGTGCCAGCAGTCGCGGGAGGGCCTACGAGCAGTACTTC. V gene TRBV27 combines with J gene TRBJ2-7; 9 bases line up with TRBD2. This CDR3 contains 13 residues. Germline CDR1 and CDR2: MNHEY and SMNVEV (reference sequence). V dropped 5 bases and J dropped 2; count of bases not matched to a gene: 1.

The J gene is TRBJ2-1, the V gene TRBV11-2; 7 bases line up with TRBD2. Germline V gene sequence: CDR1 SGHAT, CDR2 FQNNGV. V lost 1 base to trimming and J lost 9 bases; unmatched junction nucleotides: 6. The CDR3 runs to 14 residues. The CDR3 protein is CASSLVSSGFEQFF. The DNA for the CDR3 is TGTGCCAGCAGCTTAGTTTCTAGCGGCTTTGAGCAGTTCTTC.

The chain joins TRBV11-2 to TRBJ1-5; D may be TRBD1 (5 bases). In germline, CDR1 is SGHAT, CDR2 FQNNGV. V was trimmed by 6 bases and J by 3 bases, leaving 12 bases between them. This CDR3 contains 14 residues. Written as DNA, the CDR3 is TGTGCCAGCAGTGGAAGGGGAAACAATCAGCCCCAGCATTTT. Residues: CASSGRGNNQPQHF.

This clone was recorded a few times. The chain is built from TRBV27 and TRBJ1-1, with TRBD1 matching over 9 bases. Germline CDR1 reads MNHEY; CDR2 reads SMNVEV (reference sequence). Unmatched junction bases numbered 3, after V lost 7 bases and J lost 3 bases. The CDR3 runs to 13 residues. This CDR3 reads CASTRTGDTEAFF. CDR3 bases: TGTGCCAGCACCCGGACAGGGGACACTGAAGCTTTCTTT.

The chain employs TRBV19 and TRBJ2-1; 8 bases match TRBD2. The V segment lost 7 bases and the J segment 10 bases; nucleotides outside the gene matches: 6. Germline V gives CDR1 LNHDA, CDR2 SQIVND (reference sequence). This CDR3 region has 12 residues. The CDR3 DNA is TGTGCCAGTAATGGGGAGCGGGAGGAGCAGTTCTTC. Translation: CASNGEREEQFF.

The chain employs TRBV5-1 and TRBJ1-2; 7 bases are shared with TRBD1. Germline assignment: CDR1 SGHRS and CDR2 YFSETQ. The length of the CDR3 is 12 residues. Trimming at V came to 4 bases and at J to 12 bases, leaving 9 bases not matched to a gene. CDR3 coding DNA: TGCGCCAGCAGCGCGGGACAGATGGGGCACACCTTC. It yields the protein CASSAGQMGHTF.

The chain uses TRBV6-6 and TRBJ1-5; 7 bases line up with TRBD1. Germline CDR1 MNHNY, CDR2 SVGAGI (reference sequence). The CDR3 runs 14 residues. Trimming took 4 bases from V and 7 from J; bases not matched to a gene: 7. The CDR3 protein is CASSFRQGRQPQHF. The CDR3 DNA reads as TGTGCCAGCAGTTTTCGACAGGGACGCCAGCCCCAGCATTTT.

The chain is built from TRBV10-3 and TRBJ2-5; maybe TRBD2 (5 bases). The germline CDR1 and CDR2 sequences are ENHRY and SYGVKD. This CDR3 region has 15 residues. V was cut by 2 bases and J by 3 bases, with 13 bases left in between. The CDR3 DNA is TGTGCCATCAGTGAGGGACTGTCCGAAAAAGAGACCCAGTACTTC. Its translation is CAISEGLSEKETQYF.

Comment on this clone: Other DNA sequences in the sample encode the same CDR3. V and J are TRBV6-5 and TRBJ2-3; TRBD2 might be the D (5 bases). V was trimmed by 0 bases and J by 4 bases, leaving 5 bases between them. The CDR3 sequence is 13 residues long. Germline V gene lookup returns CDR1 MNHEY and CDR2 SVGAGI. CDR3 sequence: CASSYSSADTQYF. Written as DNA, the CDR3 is TGTGCCAGCAGTTACTCTAGCGCAGATACGCAGTATTTT.